This record covers a single T cell receptor (beta chain). This sample is drawn from a study of blood T cell repertoires in COVID-19. Study information: Donors in the United States, Italy and Spain gave samples during acute or convalescent COVID-19. Nucleic acid was either cDNA or gDNA, and it came from T cells, B-cell-depleted T cells, or PBMCs.

Source study methods: Amplification from reference gene primers served as the basis for estimated nucleated cell counts. Profiled with immunoSEQ multiplex PCR; TCRdb holds only in-frame clones, not every one. V and J calls and clone size follow that table, whereas D and trimming were derived from the DNA. The sample yields about 60,000 clones, roughly 80% seen once. CDR3 size: 15 residues. The germline V gene encodes CDR1 SEHNR and CDR2 FQNEAQ (reference sequence). The V and J ends lost 4 bases and 5 bases, in that order; junction bases with no gene match: 8. The material sequenced was peripheral blood. The TCR originated in a man aged 60 to 69 with acute or convalescent COVID-19. The chain combines TRBV7-9 with TRBJ2-3; 8 bases are a match to TRBD2. CDR3 sequence: CASSSRGGREDTQYF. The CDR3 DNA reads as TGTGCCAGCAGCTCCCGGGGGGGCCGGGAAGATACGCAGTATTTT.